A selection of T cell receptor beta chains follows, all from one sample in a study of HIV-infected children after antiretroviral therapy interruption. MiXCR was run by TCRdb on the 3' RACE reads, yielding one entry per CDR3 protein. The sample records a few thousand distinct CDR3 sequences, 4.5% to 5.5% being singletons. Sample: CD45RO+ CD8+ T cells from PBMCs, pooled from several time points, taken from a donor given antiretroviral therapy, either interrupted or continuous. All receptors come from a pool of human donors with HIV. CDR3s include the opening cysteine and the closing phenylalanine or tryptophan. Fields, in order: V gene, D gene, clone size, J gene, CDR3 DNA, CDR3 protein. A D gene is named only where the DNA matches it firmly. Part of the rows lack a size; the others show once, few, many or a class for expanded clones.

TRBV12-3/TRBV12-4	TRBD1	many	TRBJ1-1	TGTGCCAGCAGGACTCCAAAGACAGGGCACAACACTGAAGCTTTCTTT	CASRTPKTGHNTEAFF
TRBV7-2	-	-	TRBJ1-4	TGTGCCAGCAGCCATTTAGAGTGGAGGGATAGGGCTGAAAAACTGTTTTTT	CASSHLEWRDRAEKLFF
TRBV5-1	TRBD1	many	TRBJ1-6	TGCGCCAGCAGCTACCGGACAGGGGGGTATAATTCACCCCTCCACTTT	CASSYRTGGYNSPLHF
TRBV24-1	TRBD1	many	TRBJ2-2	TGTGCCACCAGTGATTGGACAGGGGGCGACACCGGGGAGCTGTTTTTT	CATSDWTGGDTGELFF
TRBV6-1	-	many	TRBJ2-5	TGTGCCAGCAGTGAATACGGGGGAACAGGACAAGAGACCCAGTACTTC	CASSEYGGTGQETQYF
TRBV6-4	TRBD2	many	TRBJ2-2	TGTGCCAGCAGTGGACTAGCGGGGGACACCGGGGAGCTGTTTTTT	CASSGLAGDTGELFF
TRBV23-1	-	many	TRBJ2-5	TGCGCCAGCAGTCAATCGTACGACAGGATCCAAGAGACCCAGTACTTC	CASSQSYDRIQETQYF
TRBV29-1	-	-	TRBJ2-5	TGCAGCGTTGTACTAGTCTACCAAGAGACCCAGTACTTC	CSVVLVYQETQYF
TRBV4-1	-	medium-sized	TRBJ1-5	TGCGCCAGCAGCCAAGAAAACAGCCTACTAAATCAGCCCCAGCATTTT	CASSQENSLLNQPQHF
TRBV2	-	medium-sized	TRBJ2-1	TGTGCCAGCAGTGAAGCGGGTATCGGGCAGTTCTTC	CASSEAGIGQFF